This paragraph reports one T cell receptor beta chain. The V end lost 5 bases, the J end lost 7 bases, and 14 bases lay between the germline ends. This CDR3 comprises 14 residues. Germline V gene lookup returns CDR1 MDHEN and CDR2 SYDVKM. In the study's own analysis: Reference gene primer amplification in the assay estimated nucleated cell counts. Assay: immunoSEQ multiplex PCR; the TCRdb copy retains only in-frame clones and omits some. V, J and clone size are those of that table, while D and trimming were read from the DNA. Here the sample spans hundreds of thousands of clones, 87% being singletons. These data are taken from a study of blood T cell repertoires in COVID-19.

The chain recombines TRBV28 with TRBJ1-4, with D perhaps matching TRBD1 (6 bases). This receptor was identified in a woman aged 40-49 years who had recovered from COVID-19. Sequenced input: peripheral blood. In nucleotides, the CDR3 is TGTGCCAGCAGTATTACAGGGTACGGTGAAAAACTGTTTTTT. Translated, it gives CASSITGYGEKLFF.